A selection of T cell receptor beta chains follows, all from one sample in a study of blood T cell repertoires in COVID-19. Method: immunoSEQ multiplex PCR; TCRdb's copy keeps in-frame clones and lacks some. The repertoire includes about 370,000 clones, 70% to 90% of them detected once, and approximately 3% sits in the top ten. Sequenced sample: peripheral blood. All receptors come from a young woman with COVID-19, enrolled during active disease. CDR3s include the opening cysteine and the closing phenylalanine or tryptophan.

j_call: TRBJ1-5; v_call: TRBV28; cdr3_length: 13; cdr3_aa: CASSRDWDQPQHF
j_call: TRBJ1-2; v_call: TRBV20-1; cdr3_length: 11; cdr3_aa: CSARPGDGYTF
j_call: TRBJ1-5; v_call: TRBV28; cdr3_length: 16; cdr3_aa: CASSWTGFGGNQPQHF
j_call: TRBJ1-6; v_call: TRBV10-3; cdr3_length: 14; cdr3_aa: CAISETGTNSPLHF
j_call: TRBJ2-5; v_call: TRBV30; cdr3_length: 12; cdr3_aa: CAWARGQETQYF
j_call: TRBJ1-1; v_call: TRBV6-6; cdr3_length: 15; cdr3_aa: CASSKAGPGGTEAFF
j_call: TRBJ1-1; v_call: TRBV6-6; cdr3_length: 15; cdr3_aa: CASSYQGQGNTEAFF
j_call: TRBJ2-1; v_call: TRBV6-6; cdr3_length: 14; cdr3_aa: CASWTAFSYNEQFF
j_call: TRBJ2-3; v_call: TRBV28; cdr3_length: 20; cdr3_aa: CASSFGTSLGGLIGTDTQYF
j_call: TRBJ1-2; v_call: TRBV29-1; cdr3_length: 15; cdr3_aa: CSVEERAGGLGGYTF
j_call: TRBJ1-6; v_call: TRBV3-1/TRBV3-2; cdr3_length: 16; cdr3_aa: CASSPGSTGTGGPLHF
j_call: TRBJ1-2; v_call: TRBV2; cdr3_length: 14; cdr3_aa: CASSENRVGYGYTF
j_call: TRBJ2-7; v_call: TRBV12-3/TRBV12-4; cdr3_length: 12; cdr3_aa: CASSRRAYEQYF
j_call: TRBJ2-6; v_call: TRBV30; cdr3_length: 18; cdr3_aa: CAWGRLAGSNSGANVLTF
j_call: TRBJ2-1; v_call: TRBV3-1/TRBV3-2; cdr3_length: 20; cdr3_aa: CASSQEGLSSGGAHGNEQFF
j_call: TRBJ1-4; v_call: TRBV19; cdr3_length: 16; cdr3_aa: CASRGTATATNEKLFF
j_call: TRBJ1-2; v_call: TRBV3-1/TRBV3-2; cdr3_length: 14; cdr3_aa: CASSQERGYYGYTF
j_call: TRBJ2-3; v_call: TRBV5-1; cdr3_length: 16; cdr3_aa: CASSLGTSGSSDTQYF
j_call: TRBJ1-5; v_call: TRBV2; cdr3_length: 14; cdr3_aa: CASSARREGFPQHF
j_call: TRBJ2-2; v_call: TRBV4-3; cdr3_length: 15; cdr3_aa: CASSQRTDNTGELFF
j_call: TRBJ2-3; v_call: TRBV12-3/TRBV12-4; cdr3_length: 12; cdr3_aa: CASSSLAGPQYF
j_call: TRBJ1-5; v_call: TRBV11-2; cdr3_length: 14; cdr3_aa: CASSQNREGQPQHF
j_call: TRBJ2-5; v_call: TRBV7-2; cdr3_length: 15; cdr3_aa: CASSLVQRGRETQYF
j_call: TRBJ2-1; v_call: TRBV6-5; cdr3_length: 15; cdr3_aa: CASSYSGQGLRGQFF
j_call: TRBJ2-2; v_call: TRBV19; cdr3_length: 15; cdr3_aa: CASNSGSLNTGELFF
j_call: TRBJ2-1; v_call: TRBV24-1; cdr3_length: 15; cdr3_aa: CATSDMGNFYNEQFF
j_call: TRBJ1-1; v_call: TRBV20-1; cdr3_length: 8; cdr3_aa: CSAPEAFF
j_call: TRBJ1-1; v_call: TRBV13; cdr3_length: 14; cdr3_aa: CASSWKTGYTEAFF
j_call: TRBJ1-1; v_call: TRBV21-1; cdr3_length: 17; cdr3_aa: CASSNYPGTEMNTEAFF
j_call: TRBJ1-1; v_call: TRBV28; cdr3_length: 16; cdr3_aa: CASSLTPTTGNTEAFF
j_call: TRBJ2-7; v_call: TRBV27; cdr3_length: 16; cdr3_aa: CASSLSGGGLPYEQYF
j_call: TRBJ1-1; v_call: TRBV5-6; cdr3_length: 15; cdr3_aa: CASSPVPLGNTEAFF
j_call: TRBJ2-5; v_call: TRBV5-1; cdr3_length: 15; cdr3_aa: CASSSGDRSKETQYF
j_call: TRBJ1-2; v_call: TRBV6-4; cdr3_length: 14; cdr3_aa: CASSEHFQGLGYTF
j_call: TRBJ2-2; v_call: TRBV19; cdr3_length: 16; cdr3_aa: CASSIDLGGSPGELFF
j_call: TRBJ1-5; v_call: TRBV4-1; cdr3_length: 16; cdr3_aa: CASSQEMGQFNQPQHF
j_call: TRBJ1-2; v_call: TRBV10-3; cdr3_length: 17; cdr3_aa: CAIYWDRRYLFNYGYTF
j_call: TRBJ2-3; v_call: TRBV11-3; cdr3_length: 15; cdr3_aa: CASSGTSGSPDTQYF
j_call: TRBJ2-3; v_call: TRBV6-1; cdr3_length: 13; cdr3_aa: CASSEDGTGPPHF
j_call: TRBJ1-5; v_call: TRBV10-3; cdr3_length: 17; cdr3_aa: CAISDERPRGLDQPQHF
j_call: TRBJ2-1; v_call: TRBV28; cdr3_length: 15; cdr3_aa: CASIPLAGLSNEQFF
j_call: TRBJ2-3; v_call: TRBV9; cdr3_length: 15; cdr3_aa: CASSSRQPSTDTQYF
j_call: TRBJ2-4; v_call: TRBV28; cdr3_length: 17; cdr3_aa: CASSLRPGGQGRNIQYF
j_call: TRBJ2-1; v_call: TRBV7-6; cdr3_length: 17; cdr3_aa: CASSLALIRSSYNEQFF
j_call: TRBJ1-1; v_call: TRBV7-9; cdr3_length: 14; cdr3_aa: CASSLDGGGFEAFF
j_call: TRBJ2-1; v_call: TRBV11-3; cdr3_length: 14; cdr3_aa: CASSGGGVDNEQFF
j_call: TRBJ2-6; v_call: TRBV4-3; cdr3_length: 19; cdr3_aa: CASTLRRGPTPSGANVLTF
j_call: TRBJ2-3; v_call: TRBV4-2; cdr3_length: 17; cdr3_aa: CASSQVSRSSSTDTQYF
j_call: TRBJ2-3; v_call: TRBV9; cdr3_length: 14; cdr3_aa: CASSVGEVPDTQYF
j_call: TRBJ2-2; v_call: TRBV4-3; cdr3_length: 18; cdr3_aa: CASSQEVVSGGHTGELFF